This T cell receptor (beta chain) was found in a study of T cell repertoires in cytomegalovirus infection. Study as a whole: It can be stated that public TCR beta signatures indicated CMV infection as well as a matching HLA type.

V shed 2 bases, J shed 5 bases, and the junction held 6 bases outside the gene matches. Germline V gene data show CDR1 as LGHNA and CDR2 as YNFKEQ. This CDR3 comprises 15 residues. This clonotype was recorded many times. What it binds is not known. MiXCR was run by TCRdb on the reads, yielding one entry per CDR3 protein. The sample includes about 320,000 distinct CDR3 sequences, approximately 9.5% of them seen just once. General observations from the study: The ex vivo response showed dominance by HLA-C-restricted CMV-specific TCR beta clonotypes. Of the TCR beta families, the public ones yielded a cumulative frequency that identified carriers of CMV plus the relevant HLA.

This TCR was sampled from a human donor in good health (CMV status not recorded). Some clones in this sample may be carry-over from other donors' samples. The chain employs TRBV4-2 and TRBJ2-5; 9 bases are shared with TRBD2. The sequenced sample was PBMCs. CDR3 coding DNA: TGTGCCAGCAGCCAACCCGCGGGGGGGCACGAGACCCAGTACTTC. Translation gives CASSQPAGGHETQYF.